This T cell receptor (beta chain) was profiled in a study of T cell clones after liver transplantation. By proportion, this clone is medium-sized. Its antigen is unknown. Study-wide findings and caveats: In a couple of subjects, few donor cells limited the measurable donor-reactive repertoire. These preliminary findings come from unstandardized post-transplant sampling times. Migration into the graft, not deletion, may explain lost graft donor-reactive T cells.

Libraries were prepared by immunoSEQ multiplex PCR; TCRdb keeps only in-frame clonotypes and omits some of them. This sample has roughly 80,000 clones; over 80% occur once, and the top ten carry 2.5% to 3%. Trimming stripped 5 bases from V and 2 bases from J, with 16 bases between. CDR1 SGHRS and CDR2 YFSETQ come from the germline V gene. CDR3 length: 15 amino acids. This chain connects TRBV5-1 to TRBJ1-2; the D is unclear. The material sequenced was CD4+ T cells from blood, taken at the 22-month timepoint. This sequence was found in a human patient who received a liver transplant. Some T cells here may be from the graft donor. The CDR3 nucleotides are TGCGCCAGCAGGACTGGCGGCGGTACAAACTATGGCTACACCTTC. The encoded protein is CASRTGGGTNYGYTF.